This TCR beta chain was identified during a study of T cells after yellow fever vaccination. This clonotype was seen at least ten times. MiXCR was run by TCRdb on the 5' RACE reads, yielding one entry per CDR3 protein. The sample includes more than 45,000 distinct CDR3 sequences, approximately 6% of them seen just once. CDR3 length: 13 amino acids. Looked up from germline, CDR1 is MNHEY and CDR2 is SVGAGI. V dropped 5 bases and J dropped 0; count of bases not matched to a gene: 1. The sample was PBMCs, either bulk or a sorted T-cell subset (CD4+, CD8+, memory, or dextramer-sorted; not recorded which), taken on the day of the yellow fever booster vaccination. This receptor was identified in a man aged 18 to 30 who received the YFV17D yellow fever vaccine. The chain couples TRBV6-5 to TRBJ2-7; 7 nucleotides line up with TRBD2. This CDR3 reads CASSRTSSYEQYF. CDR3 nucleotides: TGTGCCAGCAGTAGGACTAGCTCCTACGAGCAGTACTTC.